The rows below give T cell receptor beta chains drawn from one sample of a study of blood T cell repertoires in COVID-19. Profiled with immunoSEQ multiplex PCR; TCRdb holds only in-frame clones, not every one. The repertoire holds about 520,000 clones, approximately 85% seen once, with roughly 3.2% in the top ten. Material for sequencing was peripheral blood. These receptors all stem from a human donor in a cohort sampled during active COVID-19. CDR3s include the opening cysteine and the closing phenylalanine or tryptophan. The order of the fields is V gene, D gene, J gene, clone size, CDR3 DNA, CDR3 protein. The D gene is left open where the match is weak. The listing skips clone size in some rows; elsewhere it reads once, few, many or a size class.

v_call: TRBV5-1; d_call: -; j_call: TRBJ1-1; clone_size: -; cdr3_nt: TGCGCCAGCAGCTTGGTAGGGGGTATCACTGAAGCTTTCTTT; cdr3_aa: CASSLVGGITEAFF
v_call: TRBV6-5; d_call: TRBD1; j_call: TRBJ1-4; clone_size: -; cdr3_nt: TGTGCCAGCAGTTTGACGGGGACAGAGGAAGAAAAACTGTTTTTT; cdr3_aa: CASSLTGTEEEKLFF
v_call: TRBV7-8; d_call: TRBD2; j_call: TRBJ2-5; clone_size: -; cdr3_nt: TGTGCCAGCAGTTTGCGCCCGACTAGCGGGGAACAAGAGACCCAGTACTTC; cdr3_aa: CASSLRPTSGEQETQYF
v_call: TRBV6-6; d_call: -; j_call: TRBJ1-6; clone_size: -; cdr3_nt: TGTGCCAGCAGTACCCAGGGCTTACTTAATAATTCACCCCTCCACTTT; cdr3_aa: CASSTQGLLNNSPLHF
v_call: TRBV5-6; d_call: -; j_call: TRBJ2-7; clone_size: -; cdr3_nt: TGTGCCAGCAGCTTGGCCACCGGCGGGGCGAGGGAGCAGTACTTC; cdr3_aa: CASSLATGGAREQYF
v_call: TRBV5-1; d_call: TRBD1; j_call: TRBJ2-7; clone_size: -; cdr3_nt: TGCGCCAGCAGCCCCCTTCAGACAGGGGGTTCCTACGAGCAGTACTTC; cdr3_aa: CASSPLQTGGSYEQYF
v_call: TRBV11-2; d_call: -; j_call: TRBJ1-1; clone_size: -; cdr3_nt: TGTGCCAGCAGGAGCTCAATGAACACTGAAGCTTTCTTT; cdr3_aa: CASRSSMNTEAFF
v_call: TRBV5-4; d_call: TRBD1; j_call: TRBJ1-1; clone_size: -; cdr3_nt: TGTGCCAGCAGCTTGCCTCGGGACAGGGGGAACACTGAAGCTTTCTTT; cdr3_aa: CASSLPRDRGNTEAFF
v_call: TRBV28; d_call: -; j_call: TRBJ1-5; clone_size: -; cdr3_nt: TGTGCCAGCAGTTTACTGGGCCGGAGCAATCAGCCCCAGCATTTT; cdr3_aa: CASSLLGRSNQPQHF
v_call: TRBV2; d_call: -; j_call: TRBJ2-7; clone_size: few; cdr3_nt: TGTGCCAGCAGCCGACAGGCACCTGAGCAGTACTTC; cdr3_aa: CASSRQAPEQYF
v_call: TRBV5-1; d_call: TRBD2; j_call: TRBJ2-1; clone_size: -; cdr3_nt: TGCGCCAGCAGCTTGGAGGCTAGCGGGAGCAATGAGCAGTTCTTC; cdr3_aa: CASSLEASGSNEQFF
v_call: TRBV6-5; d_call: TRBD1; j_call: TRBJ2-1; clone_size: -; cdr3_nt: TGTGCCAGCGGGACAGGGAACGGGAACGGGGGGCAGTTCTTC; cdr3_aa: CASGTGNGNGGQFF
v_call: TRBV24-1; d_call: TRBD1; j_call: TRBJ1-5; clone_size: -; cdr3_nt: TGTGCCACCGGCGTGGGACAGGGGAGCAATCAGCCCCAGCATTTT; cdr3_aa: CATGVGQGSNQPQHF
v_call: TRBV7-4; d_call: TRBD1; j_call: TRBJ1-6; clone_size: -; cdr3_nt: TGTGCCAGCAGCCCCCGACAGGGGATTCCCCCCTATAATTCACCCCTCCACTTT; cdr3_aa: CASSPRQGIPPYNSPLHF
v_call: TRBV6-5; d_call: -; j_call: TRBJ2-2; clone_size: -; cdr3_nt: TGTGCCAGCAGTTACCCGGGACACCCTGGCACCGGGGAGCTGTTTTTT; cdr3_aa: CASSYPGHPGTGELFF
v_call: TRBV9; d_call: -; j_call: TRBJ1-5; clone_size: -; cdr3_nt: TGTGCCAGCAGCGTAGGCCAGGGTGGATATCAGCCCCAGCATTTT; cdr3_aa: CASSVGQGGYQPQHF
v_call: TRBV30; d_call: TRBD2; j_call: TRBJ2-3; clone_size: once; cdr3_nt: TGTGCCTGGAGTGTTAGCGGGGAGGGCACAGATACGCAGTATTTT; cdr3_aa: CAWSVSGEGTDTQYF
v_call: TRBV5-1; d_call: TRBD1; j_call: TRBJ1-3; clone_size: -; cdr3_nt: TGCGCCAGCAGCCCTTCAGGGGGCTCTGGAAACACCATATATTTT; cdr3_aa: CASSPSGGSGNTIYF
v_call: TRBV19; d_call: -; j_call: TRBJ2-3; clone_size: -; cdr3_nt: TGTGCCAGTAGTAGGGGCCAAACGCGCCCCGACCTCGTGGATACGCAGTATTTT; cdr3_aa: CASSRGQTRPDLVDTQYF